Listed here is a single TCR beta chain. What this receptor recognizes is not known. Lacking the conserved final phenylalanine or tryptophan, this CDR3 likely reflects a read error. Flow cytometry had shown CD8+CD57+ cell expansion in the patients selected for sequencing. Severe acquired aplastic anemia was diagnosed in all patients according to International Study of Aplastic Anemia and Agranulocytosis and Camitta criteria. Patients had received no therapy at the time of blood sampling. The study deep-sequenced TCR repertoires of sorted CD4+ and CD8+ blood T cells from severe aplastic anemia patients and healthy subjects. Patients were enrolled in the USA under clinicaltrials.gov protocols 00001620, 01623167, 00001397, 00071045, 00081523 and 00961064. Ficoll-Paque density gradient centrifugation was used to isolate peripheral blood mononuclear cells. Before DNA was extracted, CD4+ and CD8+ T cells were sorted using either FACS or magnetic beads.

CDR1 and CDR2 are read off the germline V gene (reference sequence) as SEHNR and FQNEAQ. Trimming takes 1 base from V and 8 bases from J, and the germline ends sit 19 bases apart. Including both end residues, the CDR3 is 16 amino acids long. The CDR3 DNA has 48 bases and is translated from base 1. TCR beta VDJ combination and CDR3 sequence profiling used genomic DNA as the template. An Illumina HiSeq 2000 was used for TCR repertoire sequencing. In the paper's pipeline: TRBV/TRBJ rearrangement plots, CDR3 size and DJ length profiles, and Simpson's diversity index were used to evaluate the repertoires. The most abundant DNA sequence in the deep sequencing data was defined as the immunodominant clone. CDR3 amino acid sequences were checked for sharing across subjects and were also compared against the VDJdb database and published repertoires. TCRdb itself trimmed the public reads at Q25 with fastp, ran MiXCR and retained productive beta chains. CDR3 protein duplicates are merged, each entry listing the most common genes and DNA. It is TCRdb's table, rather than the study itself, that gives the V and J calls and clone size. In this sample the table shows under 350,000 distinct CDR3 sequences, 56% of which occur a single time. The top ten clones comprise roughly 1.2% of the sample.

This sample is drawn from a study of CD8+CD57+ T cells in acquired aplastic anemia (dated by TCRdb to the late 2010s). About the investigation overall: DNA extracted from sorted CD4+ and CD8+ cells had a mean of about 3 ug, with a range of roughly 0.18 to 27.4 ug. CD8+CD57+ expansion was defined as frequency above the mean frequency observed in healthy subjects.

What the study reported, not specific to this receptor: Around 30 CD8+ CDR3 sequences were shared between patients and controls but appeared highly expressed in patients and within their immunodominant clones. Patients and healthy controls showed no significant difference in CD8+ Simpson's diversity (P=0.060).

The specimen sequenced was sorted CD4+, CD8+, or CD8+CD57+ T cells (not recorded which) from PBMCs. The sequence joins TRBV7-9 to TRBJ2-3, with TRBD2 perhaps the D gene, on 5 matching bases. The TCR originated in a human donor with aplastic anemia. The DNA sequence follows: TGTGCCAGCAGCTTAGGGGCTAGAGGGCCGAAGGGTACGCAGTATCTT. This yields the protein CASSLGARGPKGTQYL.